The sequence of this TCR beta chain was determined in a study of blood T cell repertoires in COVID-19. About the study: Donors in the United States, Italy and Spain gave samples during acute or convalescent COVID-19. PBMCs, B-cell-depleted T cells, or T cells provided the cDNA or gDNA that made up the material.

In the source study's methods: Amplification with reference gene primers provided the estimates of nucleated cell counts. The table came from immunoSEQ multiplex PCR; TCRdb's copy has only in-frame clones and leaves some out. That table supplies the V and J calls and clone size; D and trimming were determined from the DNA. The repertoire holds 100,000 to 150,000 clones, with about 89% as singletons. During active infection, Seattle patients enrolled and were then monitored through disease. V gave up 5 bases and J gave up 6 bases; unmatched junction bases: 6. Germline CDR1 reads SGHDN; CDR2 reads FVKESK. This CDR3 has 15 amino acids.

Sequenced material: peripheral blood. This receptor was obtained from an older woman with COVID-19, enrolled during active disease. The chain employs TRBV14 and TRBJ1-4; TRBD1 agrees at 10 bases. CDR3 sequence: CASSETGGGDEKLFF. The CDR3 DNA reads TGTGCCAGCAGCGAGACAGGGGGCGGCGATGAAAAACTGTTTTTT.